This paragraph reports one T cell receptor beta chain. Antigen: not known. Germline lookup yields CDR1 LNHDA and CDR2 SQIVND (reference sequence). The CDR3 has 15 residues. Trimming took 0 bases from V and 6 from J, leaving 12 bases between them. This record comes from a study of cytomegalovirus exposure and HLA in healthy donors. Broader study findings: Accurate HLA-A and HLA-B prediction from TCR beta sequences was reported for most subjects.

PCR employed 60 Vbeta and 13 Jbeta primers. The method was immunoSEQ multiplex PCR; TCRdb's version includes in-frame clones alone and lacks a portion of them. The sample has around 190,000 clones; 60% to 80% are singletons. Sequencing was done on a sample of PBMCs. The clonotype comes from a man aged 55 to 70 in good health and CMV-seronegative. This chain connects TRBV19 to TRBJ1-5; D is uncertain. The CDR3 region has the DNA TGTGCCAGTAGTATAGATCGTCCGGGTAGTCAGCCCCAGCATTTT. Its translation is CASSIDRPGSQPQHF.